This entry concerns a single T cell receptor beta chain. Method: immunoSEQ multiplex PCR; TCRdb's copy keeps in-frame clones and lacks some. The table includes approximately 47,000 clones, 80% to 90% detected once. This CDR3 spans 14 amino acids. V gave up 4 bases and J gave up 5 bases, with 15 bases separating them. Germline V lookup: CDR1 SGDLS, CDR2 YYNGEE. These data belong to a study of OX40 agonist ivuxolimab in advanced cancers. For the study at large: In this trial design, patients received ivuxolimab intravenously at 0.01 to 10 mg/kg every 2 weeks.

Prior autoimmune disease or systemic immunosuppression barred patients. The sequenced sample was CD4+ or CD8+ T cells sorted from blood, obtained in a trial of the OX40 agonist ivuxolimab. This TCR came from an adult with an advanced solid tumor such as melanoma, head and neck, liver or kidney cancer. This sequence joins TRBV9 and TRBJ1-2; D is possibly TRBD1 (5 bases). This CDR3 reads CASSPRDGLYGYTF. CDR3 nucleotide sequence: TGTGCCAGCAGCCCTAGGGACGGATTATATGGCTACACCTTC.